A selection of T cell receptor beta chains follows, all from one sample in a study of blood T cells in healthy people across ages. TCRdb fed the 5' RACE reads into MiXCR, producing one record per CDR3 protein. This sample has around 800,000 distinct CDR3 sequences, with 25% to 30% found just once. The same specimen was also included in a second study, on T cells of mothers and their children.

Sequencing was performed on blood. The receptor source for this set is a boy younger than 18 in good health. Both conserved end residues are part of each CDR3. The D gene is left open where the match is weak. Clone size is shown for a subset of rows, as once, few, many or a class of expanded clone.

v_gene	j_gene	abundance	d_gene	CDR3aa	CDR3nt
TRBV7-9	TRBJ2-5	.	TRBD1	CASSLPDRDQYF	TGTGCCAGCAGCTTACCCGACAGGGACCAGTACTTC
TRBV28	TRBJ2-1	.	.	CASNRGPLAFF	TGTGCCAGCAATCGGGGCCCGCTTGCGTTCTTC
TRBV4-2	TRBJ2-3	.	.	CASSQVSRVKDTQYF	TGTGCCAGCAGCCAAGTCAGCAGGGTAAAAGATACGCAGTATTTT
TRBV9	TRBJ2-5	few	TRBD2	CASSPSGGHEKTQYF	TGTGCCAGCAGCCCGAGCGGGGGCCACGAGAAGACCCAGTACTTC
TRBV19	TRBJ2-1	.	.	CASSSGRRTNEQFF	TGTGCCAGTAGCTCCGGGCGCCGCACAAATGAGCAGTTCTTC
TRBV28	TRBJ1-4	.	.	CASSPYRRGEKLFF	TGTGCCAGCAGCCCATACCGTAGGGGTGAAAAACTGTTTTTT
TRBV4-1	TRBJ1-4	few	.	CASSQGGAREKLFF	TGCGCCAGCAGCCAAGGCGGGGCGCGGGAAAAACTGTTTTTT
TRBV9	TRBJ1-2	.	.	CASSVHLVTTGYTF	TGTGCCAGCAGCGTACACCTCGTGACTACTGGCTACACCTTC
TRBV5-1	TRBJ2-5	.	TRBD2	CASSPANGRGQETQYF	TGCGCCAGCAGCCCAGCAAATGGGAGGGGACAAGAGACCCAGTACTTC
TRBV20-1	TRBJ2-5	.	TRBD2	CSAKVASGETQYF	TGCAGTGCTAAAGTCGCTAGCGGGGAGACCCAGTACTTC
TRBV4-2	TRBJ2-5	.	.	CASSQGIQGQETQYF	TGTGCCAGCAGCCAAGGTATTCAGGGGCAAGAGACCCAGTACTTC
TRBV28	TRBJ2-2	.	.	CASEYTGELFF	TGTGCCAGCGAGTACACCGGGGAGCTGTTTTTT
TRBV12-3/TRBV12-4	TRBJ1-2	.	TRBD1	CASKSGQGFYGYTF	TGTGCCAGCAAGTCTGGACAGGGCTTCTATGGCTACACCTTC
TRBV28	TRBJ1-5	few	.	CASSLPGTSNQPQHF	TGTGCCAGCAGTTTACCGGGAACTAGCAATCAGCCCCAGCATTTT
TRBV6-2/TRBV6-3	TRBJ2-5	.	.	CASSSLIGRGQETQYF	TGTGCCAGCAGTTCGCTGATAGGGCGGGGTCAAGAGACCCAGTACTTC
TRBV5-1	TRBJ2-5	.	.	CASGGEGQYQETQYF	TGCGCCAGCGGCGGAGAGGGGCAGTACCAAGAGACCCAGTACTTC
TRBV20-1	TRBJ2-5	few	TRBD2	CSASAGGSVGETQYF	TGCAGTGCTAGCGCGGGGGGGAGTGTTGGAGAGACCCAGTACTTC
TRBV29-1	TRBJ2-3	few	TRBD2	CSVQTSGNTDTQYF	TGCAGCGTGCAGACTAGCGGAAACACAGATACGCAGTATTTT
TRBV2	TRBJ2-1	few	.	CASSELFVGEQFF	TGTGCCAGCAGTGAGTTGTTTGTGGGTGAGCAGTTCTTC
TRBV29-1	TRBJ2-1	.	TRBD2	CSVPGLAGGPYYNEQFF	TGCAGCGTCCCAGGACTAGCGGGGGGGCCTTACTACAATGAGCAGTTCTTC
TRBV20-1	TRBJ2-7	.	.	CSARPTASSYEQYF	TGCAGTGCTAGACCGACGGCGAGCTCCTACGAGCAGTACTTC
TRBV2	TRBJ2-3	few	.	CASSEALETVDQPQYF	TGTGCCAGCAGTGAAGCGCTTGAGACAGTTGATCAGCCCCAGTATTTT
TRBV3-1	TRBJ2-5	few	.	CASTSVIQETQYF	TGTGCCAGCACCTCGGTCATACAAGAGACCCAGTACTTC
TRBV6-5	TRBJ2-1	.	.	CASSYQAGTEQFF	TGTGCCAGCAGTTACCAGGCCGGTACTGAGCAGTTCTTC
TRBV12-3/TRBV12-4	TRBJ2-1	few	.	CASSLPQGPNEQFF	TGTGCCAGCAGTTTACCGCAGGGCCCGAATGAGCAGTTCTTC
TRBV12-3/TRBV12-4	TRBJ2-5	.	TRBD2	CASSRTGTSGGVETQYF	TGTGCCAGCAGTCGTACCGGGACTAGCGGGGGGGTAGAGACCCAGTACTTC
TRBV4-1	TRBJ2-5	.	TRBD1	CASSQDPGQGGETQYF	TGCGCCAGCAGCCAAGATCCCGGACAGGGAGGAGAGACCCAGTACTTC